This TCR beta chain came from a study of blood T cells in healthy people across ages. About the study: Template switching caught about one barcoded beta molecule for each two T cells.

The CDR3 is made up of 17 amino acids. The germline gives CDR1 SGHTA, CDR2 FQGNSA. With a J-beta primer mix and a sample-barcoded 5' primer, a second PCR ran about 7 to 12 cycles. TCRdb analysed the 5' RACE reads with MiXCR anew, one entry per CDR3 protein. The sample has hundreds of thousands of distinct CDR3 sequences, under 35% seen once. With respect to this clonotype: Mismatch with germline at one junction end may stem from a read error.

Per individual sample, total RNA of at least 6 micrograms was extracted. This rearrangement joins TRBV7-2 to TRBJ1-6; TRBD1 matches at 7 bases. The receptor was derived from a woman older than 75 in good health. The sequenced material came from blood. The CDR3: CAGSTVRDSLVGSPLHF. Written as DNA, the CDR3 is TGTGCCGGCAGCACCGTCCGGGACAGCTTGGTGGGGTCACCCCTCCACTTT.